The entry that follows covers one TCR beta chain sequence. The germline V gene has CDR1 SGHDT and CDR2 YYEEEE. The CDR3 totals 15 residues. V lost 0 bases and J lost 3, with 13 bases in between. The naive CD8 fraction comprised CD45RO-negative cells positively selected for CCR7 and excluded terminally differentiated effector memory CD45RA+ cells. Running of the assay took place at deep level. Sequenced by immunoSEQ multiplex PCR; TCRdb stores in-frame clones only, minus some. The data show about 1.9 million clones, with 93% seen just once and 1.5% to 2% held by the top ten. This record comes from a study of shared clonotypes between healthy human individuals.

This TCR derives from a man aged 18 to 29 in good health. Some clones in this sample may be carry-over from other donors' samples. The rearrangement links TRBV5-6 to TRBJ2-7; the D gene could be TRBD1 or TRBD2 (5 bases each). The sequencing sample was made of naive CD8+ T cells from PBMCs. CDR3 nucleotide sequence: TGTGCCAGCAGCTTGGAGGGGATCGGGAACTACGAGCAGTACTTC. It specifies CASSLEGIGNYEQYF.